This section outlines one TCR beta chain sequence together with its context. The data were obtained in a study of blood T cell repertoires in COVID-19. In the study overall: COVID-19 samples, acute and convalescent, were from the United States, Italy and Spain. PBMCs, B-cell-depleted T cells, or T cells provided the cDNA or gDNA that made up the material.

The V and J ends lost 5 bases and 5 bases, in that order; junction bases with no gene match: 5. This CDR3 is built from 14 residues. Germline CDR1 SNHLY, CDR2 FYNNEI. Data came from immunoSEQ multiplex PCR; TCRdb stores just in-frame clones and leaves some out. The data contain approximately 170,000 clones, approximately 85% of them singletons. This sequence originates from a man aged 35-49 years who had recovered from COVID-19. Sequenced sample: peripheral blood. The chain combines TRBV2 with TRBJ2-5; 10 bases are shared with TRBD2. The CDR3 nucleotides read TGTGCCAGCAGTACGGGACTAGCGACGGAGACCCAGTACTTC. This gives the protein CASSTGLATETQYF.